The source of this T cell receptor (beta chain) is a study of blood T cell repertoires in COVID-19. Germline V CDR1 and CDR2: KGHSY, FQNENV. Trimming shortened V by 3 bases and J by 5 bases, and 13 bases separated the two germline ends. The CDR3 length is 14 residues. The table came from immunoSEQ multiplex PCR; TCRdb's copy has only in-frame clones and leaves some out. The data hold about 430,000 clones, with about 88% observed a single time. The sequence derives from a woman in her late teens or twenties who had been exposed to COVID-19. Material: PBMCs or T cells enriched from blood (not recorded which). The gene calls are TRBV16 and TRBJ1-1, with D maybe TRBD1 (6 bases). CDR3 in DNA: TGTGCCAGCAGCCAGGGAGGGGGTGTGACTGAAGCTTTCTTT. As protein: CASSQGGGVTEAFF.